One and the same sample provided the 16 T cell receptor beta chains below, sequenced in a study of cytomegalovirus exposure and HLA in healthy donors. The PCR had 60 Vbeta and 13 Jbeta primers. TCRdb keeps only in-frame clones here, not all; method: immunoSEQ multiplex PCR. The repertoire holds approximately 100,000 clones, with about four fifths as singletons. The sequenced material came from PBMCs. All receptors come from a woman between 40 and 55 years old in good health and CMV-seronegative.

Concerning this clone itself: Given the absence of the conserved phenylalanine or tryptophan at the CDR3 end, a read error is likely. Because the CDR3's place on the DNA is in doubt, the DNA is left out and the CDR3 is given as listed by TCRdb. The rearrangement joins TRBV6-1 to TRBJ1-2; the table's TRBD1 call for D was not verified on the DNA. The germline CDR1 and CDR2 sequences are MNHNS and SASEGT. The CDR3 length equals 11 residues, ends included. This chain's CDR3 is CASIGGLGYTV.

The J gene is TRBJ2-3, the V gene TRBV4-1; 14 bases map to TRBD2. CDR3 length: 17 residues. The V gene end was trimmed by 4 bases and the J gene end by 2 bases; junction bases not matched to a gene: 5. Germline CDR1 reads MGHRA; CDR2 reads YSYEKL. Written as DNA, the CDR3 is TGCGCCAGCAGCCCTGCGGGACTAGCGGGGGTCACAGATACGCAGTATTTT. Translated, it gives CASSPAGLAGVTDTQYF.

V usage is TRBV7-2 and J usage is TRBJ2-1; perhaps TRBD1 as D (6 bases). With 5 bases removed from V and 0 bases from J, the gap between germline ends came to 14 bases. The germline V gene encodes CDR1 SGHTA and CDR2 FQGNSA. The CDR3 has 16 amino acids. The CDR3, as DNA: TGTGCCAGCAGCCTATTAGGCAGGGGCTCCTACAATGAGCAGTTCTTC. Its protein is CASSLLGRGSYNEQFF.

Only a few counts were recorded for this clone. CDR3 nucleotide sequence: TGTGCCAGCAGCGAGACAGGGGGCTTCTACAATGAGCAGTTCTTC. Its protein product is CASSETGGFYNEQFF. The chain employs TRBV9 and TRBJ2-1; 10 bases agree with TRBD1. The CDR3 sequence is 15 residues long. The V gene end was trimmed by 3 bases and the J gene end by 3 bases; junction bases not matched to a gene: 3. Germline V gene sequence: CDR1 SGDLS, CDR2 YYNGEE.

This clone was picked up a small number of times. The chain employs TRBV5-1 and TRBJ2-6; 7 nucleotides align to TRBD1. From germline, CDR1 is SGHRS and CDR2 YFSETQ. The CDR3 totals 15 residues. J was trimmed by 1 base and V by 7 bases; bases with no gene match: 5. The CDR3: CASGEQGSGANVLTF. CDR3 DNA: TGCGCCAGCGGGGAACAGGGGTCTGGGGCCAACGTCCTGACTTTC.

This sequence joins TRBV27 and TRBJ1-2, with D maybe TRBD1 (5 bases). Germline-derived CDR1 and CDR2 are MNHEY and SMNVEV (reference sequence). CDR3 length equals 17 residues. V was cut by 1 base and J by 5 bases, with 20 bases left in between. CDR3 coding DNA: TGTGCCAGCAGTTTATACGGGAGTTTGGGGGGTATATATGGCTACACCTTC. It yields the protein CASSLYGSLGGIYGYTF.

CDR3 sequence: CASSLGQGRGSPLHF. CDR3 DNA: TGTGCCAGCAGCTTAGGACAGGGGAGAGGTTCACCCCTCCACTTT. The V and J genes are TRBV7-8 and TRBJ1-6; 8 bases align to TRBD1. Germline CDR1 is SGHVS and CDR2 is FQNEAQ. The CDR3 spans 15 residues. V lost 1 base, J lost 9 bases, and 5 bases stayed unmatched.

The chain carries TRBV4-3 and TRBJ1-6, with a possible D match to TRBD1 (5 bases). Per the germline V gene, CDR1 is LGHNA and CDR2 is YSLEER. V was cut by 1 base and J by 8 bases, with 24 bases left in between. The CDR3 covers 19 residues. The CDR3 DNA reads as TGCGCCAGCAGCCAAGTTGGACTATCGGCAGGGACGATTGATTCACCCCTCCACTTT. Amino acids: CASSQVGLSAGTIDSPLHF.

The chain links TRBV19 to TRBJ2-3; D is unresolved. CDR3 length: 12 residues. Germline CDR1 is LNHDA and CDR2 is SQIVND (reference sequence). Trimming pared 5 bases from V and 5 bases from J, leaving 8 bases between. The CDR3 spells CASSAHKDTQYF. CDR3 coding DNA: TGTGCCAGTAGTGCTCACAAAGATACGCAGTATTTT.

V gene TRBV15 combines with J gene TRBJ1-1; tentatively, D is TRBD1 (5 bases). With 5 bases removed from V and 3 bases from J, the gap between germline ends came to 13 bases. The CDR3 is 14 amino acids. Germline V CDR1 and CDR2: LNHNV, YYDKDF (reference sequence). The CDR3 DNA reads as TGTGCCACCAGCCGGCTGCCGGGGGACACTGAAGCTTTCTTT. Translation gives CATSRLPGDTEAFF.

The V call is TRBV6-1, the J call TRBJ1-5, with a tentative D call TRBD1 (5 bases). V lost 3 bases, J lost 6 bases, and 15 bases lay in between. CDR1 MNHNS and CDR2 SASEGT come from the germline V gene. The CDR3 is 15 amino acids. CDR3 sequence (DNA): TGTGCCAGCAGTGATACAAACAGGAGGGGTCAGCCCCAGCATTTT. Amino acids: CASSDTNRRGQPQHF.

The chain carries TRBV7-2 and TRBJ2-1; TRBD2 aligns across 11 bases. Trimming took 1 base from V and 6 from J; bases not matched to a gene: 5. The CDR3 runs 16 residues. Germline loops: CDR1 SGHTA, CDR2 FQGNSA. This CDR3 reads CASSLGGTSGTNEQFF. The CDR3 nucleotides read TGTGCCAGCAGCTTAGGGGGGACTAGCGGTACCAATGAGCAGTTCTTC.

For this clone: At one of its ends the junction is not consistent with the germline gene, which may arise from a read error. The genes are TRBV29-1 and TRBJ1-1, with a tentative D call TRBD1 (6 bases). The CDR3 has 15 amino acids. Germline values: CDR1 SQVTM, CDR2 ANQGSEA. The CDR3: CSVEDPGTQNTEASF. The CDR3 nucleotides read TGCAGCGTTGAAGATCCCGGGACACAGAACACTGAAGCTTCCTTT.

The J gene is TRBJ2-1, the V gene TRBV19, with D perhaps TRBD1 (6 bases). CDR3 length equals 14 residues. Germline V lookup: CDR1 LNHDA, CDR2 SQIVND (reference sequence). V gave up 6 bases and J gave up 12 bases, with 21 bases separating them. CDR3 sequence (DNA): TGTGCCAGTAGCGGCCCTACTCAGGGGCTATGGCAGTTCTTC. As protein: CASSGPTQGLWQFF.

This chain uses TRBV5-1 with TRBJ2-7; TRBD2 matches at 8 bases. Germline V gives CDR1 SGHRS, CDR2 YFSETQ. The trim removed 3 bases at V and 6 bases at J, leaving 8 bases unmatched. The CDR3 length is 14 residues. CDR3 sequence (DNA): TGCGCCAGCAGCTCGGGAGGGTCGGGGGCCGAGCAGTACTTC. Its protein is CASSSGGSGAEQYF.

In its sample, this clone was seen a few times. The chain recombines TRBV6-5 with TRBJ2-3, with a weak D call TRBD2 (7 bases). Germline V gene sequence: CDR1 MNHEY, CDR2 SVGAGI. V was trimmed by 6 bases and J by 6 bases, leaving 19 bases between them. This CDR3 spans 15 amino acids. The CDR3 spells CASRSRGAGKDTQYF. The CDR3 coding sequence is TGTGCCAGCAGGTCTCGGGGGGCAGGCAAGGATACGCAGTATTTT.